This is a list of T cell receptor beta chains from one sample in a study of OX40 agonist ivuxolimab in advanced cancers. Method: immunoSEQ multiplex PCR; TCRdb's copy keeps in-frame clones and lacks some. The data hold some 62,000 clones, with 70% to 90% observed a single time. The source material was CD4+ or CD8+ T cells sorted from blood, sampled in a trial of the OX40 agonist ivuxolimab. The source of these receptors is an adult with an advanced solid tumor such as melanoma, head and neck, liver or kidney cancer. CDR3s include the opening cysteine and the closing phenylalanine or tryptophan. A D gene is named only where the DNA matches it firmly. Some rows have no size entry. The others give once, few or many, or a class for an expanded clone.

j_gene	d_gene	abundance	len	v_gene	CDR3nt	CDR3aa
TRBJ1-2	NA	once	19	TRBV1	TGCACCAGCAGCCAGCCTTGGGACCGCGCTCCCCCGACGAACTATGGCTACACCTTC	CTSSQPWDRAPPTNYGYTF
TRBJ2-7	NA	few	14	TRBV6-6	TGTGCCAGCACCCGGGACTTGGCAGGCTACGAGCAGTACTTC	CASTRDLAGYEQYF
TRBJ1-2	NA	NA	15	TRBV9	TGTGCCAGCAGCGCCGGGACTCTTAGGGGGTATGGCTACACCTTC	CASSAGTLRGYGYTF
TRBJ1-2	NA	NA	16	TRBV6-6	TGTGCCAGCAGTCAGCACGTGGGGACTGCTAACTATGGCTACACCTTC	CASSQHVGTANYGYTF
TRBJ1-2	TRBD1	NA	15	TRBV19	TGTGCCAGTAGGTTACAGACAGGGCCTGGCTATGGCTACACCTTC	CASRLQTGPGYGYTF
TRBJ1-1	NA	NA	15	TRBV5-1	TGCGCCAGCAGCTTGGATTCGGGGGTACGAACTGAAGCTTTCTTT	CASSLDSGVRTEAFF
TRBJ1-1	NA	NA	14	TRBV27	TGTGCCAGCAGTTTACTTCGGGACGCCACTGAAGCTTTCTTT	CASSLLRDATEAFF
TRBJ2-1	TRBD2	NA	17	TRBV29-1	TGCAGCGTTGCAGGAAGTGTGGCGGGAGGGTTCAGGAATGAGCAGTTCTTC	CSVAGSVAGGFRNEQFF
TRBJ1-1	NA	NA	15	TRBV21-1	TGTGCCAGCAGCAAAGGGGCCGACAGGCACAGCGGGGCTTTCTTT	CASSKGADRHSGAFF
TRBJ2-1	TRBD1	NA	14	TRBV5-5	TGTGCCAGCGGGAGGACAGGGCGCGACAATGAGCAGTTCTTC	CASGRTGRDNEQFF
TRBJ2-3	NA	NA	13	TRBV29-1	TGCAGCGTGATAAGGGGGGGCACAGATACGCAGTATTTT	CSVIRGGTDTQYF
TRBJ2-2	NA	NA	15	TRBV5-1	TGCGCCAGCAGCAGGGCTACAGGGAACATCGGGGAGCTGTTTTTT	CASSRATGNIGELFF
TRBJ2-3	NA	NA	14	TRBV21-1	TGTGCCAGGAGCGGACAGAAAAGCACAGATACGCAGTATTTT	CARSGQKSTDTQYF
TRBJ1-5	NA	NA	13	TRBV28	TGTGCCAGCCAAAAGGGGGGAAGTCAGCCCCAGCATTTT	CASQKGGSQPQHF
TRBJ2-1	NA	NA	16	TRBV10-3	TGTGCCATCAGTTCTATCCCCGGTAGGTTCTACAATGAGCAGTTCTTC	CAISSIPGRFYNEQFF
TRBJ1-3	NA	NA	17	TRBV11-2	TGTGCCAGCAGCTTAGTGTCCTCAGGGTTTACTGGAAACACCATATATTTT	CASSLVSSGFTGNTIYF
TRBJ1-1	NA	once	17	TRBV30	TGTGCCTGGAGTGTACCGGGATCGGGCTTCATGAACACTGAAGCTTTCTTT	CAWSVPGSGFMNTEAFF
TRBJ1-3	NA	few	15	TRBV7-6	TGTGCCAGCAGCTCCGGGACAAGCTCTGGAAACACCATATATTTT	CASSSGTSSGNTIYF
TRBJ2-2	TRBD1	NA	16	TRBV19	TGTGCCAGTAGTATGGACGGACAGGGGAACACCGGGGAGCTGTTTTTT	CASSMDGQGNTGELFF
TRBJ2-1	NA	NA	15	TRBV7-3	TGTGCCAGCAGCTCAGCGGACAGCTCCTACAATGAGCAGTTCTTC	CASSSADSSYNEQFF
TRBJ2-1	NA	NA	13	TRBV7-2	TGTGCCAGCAGCTTAGCGCGGTATGGTGAGCAGTTCTTC	CASSLARYGEQFF
TRBJ2-4	NA	NA	14	TRBV29-1	TGCAGCGTTGAGGCAAGACTAGCCAAAAACATTCAGTACTTC	CSVEARLAKNIQYF
TRBJ2-1	NA	NA	16	TRBV6-1	TGTGCCAGCAGGGAAGCACCGACAGTGGGATACAATGAGCAGTTCTTC	CASREAPTVGYNEQFF
TRBJ1-3	NA	NA	16	TRBV2	TGTGCCAGCAGTAGTATAGGGGCCCGATCTGGAAACACCATATATTTT	CASSSIGARSGNTIYF
TRBJ2-2	NA	NA	15	TRBV11-2	TGTGCCAGCAGCTTAGTTTTTATAAGGGTCGGGGAGCTGTTTTTT	CASSLVFIRVGELFF
TRBJ2-5	NA	NA	14	TRBV5-4	TGTGCCAGCAGCTTGGGGACAGGTCCGGGGGCCCAGTACTTC	CASSLGTGPGAQYF
TRBJ1-1	TRBD1	NA	16	TRBV5-1	TGCGCCAGCAGCGGCCCAGGGACAGGGGGGAACACTGAAGCTTTCTTT	CASSGPGTGGNTEAFF
TRBJ1-6	NA	NA	14	TRBV6-5	TGTGCCAGTTCCCGGGACGCGGCAGAAGTGGCCCTCCACTTT	CASSRDAAEVALHF
TRBJ1-6	TRBD1	NA	15	TRBV30	TGTGCCTGGAGTGTCAGGGGGGCCTATAATTCACCCCTCCACTTT	CAWSVRGAYNSPLHF
TRBJ2-7	TRBD2	NA	16	TRBV11-3	TGTGCCAGCAGCTTAGGACTAGCGGGACACTCCTACGAGCAGTACTTC	CASSLGLAGHSYEQYF
TRBJ2-7	NA	NA	14	TRBV7-9	TGTGCCAGCAGCTTAGCGGGTGTGGACTACGAGCAGTACTTC	CASSLAGVDYEQYF
TRBJ2-7	TRBD1	NA	16	TRBV18	TGTGCCAGCTCACCAATGGGGCAGGGGGCCACCTACGAGCAGTACTTC	CASSPMGQGATYEQYF
TRBJ2-3	NA	NA	15	TRBV30	TGTGCCTGGAGTTTTTATGGCGGGCGGCGAGATACGCAGTATTTT	CAWSFYGGRRDTQYF